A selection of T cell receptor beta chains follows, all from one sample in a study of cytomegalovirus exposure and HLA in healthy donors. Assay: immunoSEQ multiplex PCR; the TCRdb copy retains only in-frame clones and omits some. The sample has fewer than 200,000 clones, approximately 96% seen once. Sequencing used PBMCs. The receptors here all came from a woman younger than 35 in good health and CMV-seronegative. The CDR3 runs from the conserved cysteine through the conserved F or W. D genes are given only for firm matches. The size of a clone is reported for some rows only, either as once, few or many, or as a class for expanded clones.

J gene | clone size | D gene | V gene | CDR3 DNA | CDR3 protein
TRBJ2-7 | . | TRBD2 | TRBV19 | TGTGCCAGTAGCAGCCAGGTGACTAGCGGGCCCCCGGAGCACTTC | CASSSQVTSGPPEHF
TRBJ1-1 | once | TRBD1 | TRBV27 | TGTGCCAGCAGTCTAGCCGGGACAGCCACTGAAGCTTTCTTT | CASSLAGTATEAFF
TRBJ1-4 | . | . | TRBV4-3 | TGCGCCAGCAGCCAAGATCGGGTCGGAGGGACTCGGCTGTTTTTT | CASSQDRVGGTRLFF
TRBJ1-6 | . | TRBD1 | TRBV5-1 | TGCGCCAGCAGCGAACGGGACAGAAGAAATTCACCCCTCCACTTT | CASSERDRRNSPLHF
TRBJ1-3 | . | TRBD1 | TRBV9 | TGTGCCAGCAGCGTAGCGACAGGGGGCGCTGGAAACACCATATATTTT | CASSVATGGAGNTIYF
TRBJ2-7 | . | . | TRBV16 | TGTGCCAGCAGCCCTGGCGGCGTCTACGAGCAGTACTTC | CASSPGGVYEQYF
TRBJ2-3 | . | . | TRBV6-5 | TGTGCCAGCAGGAGACCGGGGGGCACAGATACGCAGTATTTT | CASRRPGGTDTQYF
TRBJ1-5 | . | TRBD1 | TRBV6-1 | TGTGCCAGCATCTTAGACAGGGGGTTTGATCAGCCCCAGCATTTT | CASILDRGFDQPQHF
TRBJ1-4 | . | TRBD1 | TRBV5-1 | TGCGCCAGCAGCTTGGGGGACAGGGGGAATGAAAAACTGTTTTTT | CASSLGDRGNEKLFF
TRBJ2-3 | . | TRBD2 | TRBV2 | TGTGCCAGCAGTGGTTGCGGGGGGTGCACAGATACGCAGTATTTT | CASSGCGGCTDTQYF
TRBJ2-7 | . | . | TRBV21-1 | TGTGCCAGCAACGACAGCTTGAGCTCCTACGAGCAGTACTTC | CASNDSLSSYEQYF
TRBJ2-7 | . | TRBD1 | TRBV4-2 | TGTGCCAGCAGCCAACCGACCGGGACAGGGTTTTCCGAGCAGTACTTC | CASSQPTGTGFSEQYF
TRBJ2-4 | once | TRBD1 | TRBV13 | TGTGCCAGCAGCCCTCCGGGACGGCAGGGGGACATTCAGTACTTC | CASSPPGRQGDIQYF
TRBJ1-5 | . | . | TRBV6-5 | TGTGCCAGCAGTTACTCTAGGGAGCCGAGGCAGCCCCAGCATTTT | CASSYSREPRQPQHF
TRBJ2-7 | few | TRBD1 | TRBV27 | TGTGCCAGCGGGACAGACCGAACCTACGAGCAGTACTTC | CASGTDRTYEQYF
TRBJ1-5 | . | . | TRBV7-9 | TGTGCCAGCAGCTTGGGGCACCTTAGCAATCAGCCCCAGCATTTT | CASSLGHLSNQPQHF
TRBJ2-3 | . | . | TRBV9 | TGTGCCAGCAGCGTATCGCGCGGAACTAGCACAGATACGCAGTATTTT | CASSVSRGTSTDTQYF
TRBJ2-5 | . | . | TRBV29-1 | TGCAGCGTTAACGGGGGTGTACAAGAGACCCAGTACTTC | CSVNGGVQETQYF
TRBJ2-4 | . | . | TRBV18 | TGTGCCAGCTCACCGAGTGGAAACATTCAGTACTTC | CASSPSGNIQYF
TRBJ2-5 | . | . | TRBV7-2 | TGTGCCAGCAGCCCGGCCGGGGGACCCCGAAAAGAGACCCAGTACTTC | CASSPAGGPRKETQYF
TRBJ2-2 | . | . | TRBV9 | TGTGCCAGCAGCGTGGGTAGCGTACCAACTGGGGAGCTGTTTTTT | CASSVGSVPTGELFF
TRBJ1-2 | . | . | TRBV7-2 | TGTGCCAGCAGCCCCAACGGAGCTAACTATGGCTACACCTTC | CASSPNGANYGYTF
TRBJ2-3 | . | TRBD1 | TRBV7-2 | TGTGCCAGCAGCCTTTGGGGGCAGGGGGCAGATACGCAGTATTTT | CASSLWGQGADTQYF
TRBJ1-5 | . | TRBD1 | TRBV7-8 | TGTGCCAGCAGCGCCGAGGGACAGTATAGCAATCAGCCCCAGCATTTT | CASSAEGQYSNQPQHF
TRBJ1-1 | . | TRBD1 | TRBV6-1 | TGTGCCAGCAGCGAAGGGGCCGGGACAGGGGGTTTGGGTGAAGCTTTCTTT | CASSEGAGTGGLGEAFF
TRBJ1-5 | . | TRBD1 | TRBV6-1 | TGTGCCAGCAGTAGACCGGGACAGGGACAGCCCCAGCATTTT | CASSRPGQGQPQHF
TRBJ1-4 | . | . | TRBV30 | TGTGCCTGGAGTCGTAATGAAAAACTGTTTTTT | CAWSRNEKLFF
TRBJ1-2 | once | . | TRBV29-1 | TGCCTTGCCGTTGGAGGAGACTATGGCTACACCTTC | CLAVGGDYGYTF
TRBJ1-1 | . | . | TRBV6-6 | TGTGCCAGCAGTAACACACCGAACACTGAAGCTTTCTTT | CASSNTPNTEAFF
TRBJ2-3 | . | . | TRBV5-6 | TGTGCCAGCAGCTTGAACCCTTCGGTGGGTAAACGGGAGTATTTT | CASSLNPSVGKREYF
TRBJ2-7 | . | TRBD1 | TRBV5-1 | TGCGCCAGCAGCTCAGATCCGGGACAGGGCTACGAGCAGTACTTC | CASSSDPGQGYEQYF
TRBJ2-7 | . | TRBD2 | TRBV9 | TGTGCCAGCAGCGTAGGGACTAGCGGAACCTACGAGCAGTACTTC | CASSVGTSGTYEQYF
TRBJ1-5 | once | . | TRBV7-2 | TGTGCCAGCAGCTTACCGACAGTTGGCAATCAGCCCCAGCATTTT | CASSLPTVGNQPQHF
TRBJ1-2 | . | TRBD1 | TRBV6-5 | TGTGCCAGCGGACAGGGGCAAAAAAGTGGCTACACCTTC | CASGQGQKSGYTF
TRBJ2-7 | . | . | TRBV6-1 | TGTGCCAGCGGTGACAGGTCCTACGAGCAGTACTTC | CASGDRSYEQYF
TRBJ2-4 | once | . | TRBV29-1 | TGCAGCGCTACCGGACTCGGGGCCAAAAACATTCAGTACTTC | CSATGLGAKNIQYF